Shown below are 9 T cell receptor beta chains from a single sample sequenced in a study of shared clonotypes between healthy human individuals. Some clones are missing from TCRdb's copy, which holds only in-frame ones; the method was immunoSEQ multiplex PCR. The top ten hold 10% to 15% of the sample, which has some 470,000 clones, around 78% seen once. The sequenced material came from PBMCs. The receptors shown here come from a woman in her thirties or forties in good health. Some clones in this sample may be carry-over from other donors' samples.

This clone was recorded a few times. This chain links TRBV28 with TRBJ1-5; tentatively, D is TRBD1 (5 bases). From germline, CDR1 is MDHEN and CDR2 SYDVKM. The CDR3 consists of 13 residues. V lost 2 bases and J 9 bases, leaving 11 bases between the germline ends. The CDR3 here is CASSLRGTGPQHF. The CDR3 nucleotides are TGTGCCAGCAGTTTACGGGGCACGGGGCCCCAGCATTTT.

This clone was seen more than once but under ten times. This rearrangement joins TRBV6-1 to TRBJ2-7; tentative D call: TRBD1 (6 bases). CDR1 MNHNS and CDR2 SASEGT come from the germline V gene. The CDR3 extends over 15 amino acids. Trimming pared 6 bases from V and 5 bases from J, leaving 20 bases between. CDR3 residues: CASRGEQGFFHEQYF. The CDR3 DNA sequence: TGTGCCAGCAGGGGGGAGCAGGGGTTTTTCCACGAGCAGTACTTC.

The chain employs TRBV27 and TRBJ2-1, with D possibly matching TRBD2 (5 bases). The CDR3 is 17 residues long. Germline V CDR1 and CDR2: MNHEY, SMNVEV (reference sequence). The V gene lost 7 bases and the J gene lost 4 bases, with 23 bases spanning the gap. The CDR3 sequence: CASTSGVGSLGYNEQFF. The CDR3 coding sequence is TGTGCCAGCACCTCCGGGGTGGGTTCCTTAGGGTACAATGAGCAGTTCTTC.

The CDR3 is CASSERTGGSPLHF. The DNA of the CDR3 is TGTGCCAGCAGTGAAAGGACAGGGGGTTCACCCCTCCACTTT. V usage is TRBV6-1 and J usage is TRBJ1-6, with 10 bases matching TRBD1. Trimming took 2 bases from V and 9 from J; bases not matched to a gene: 1. The length of the CDR3 is 14 residues. Germline V gene lookup returns CDR1 MNHNS and CDR2 SASEGT.

V and J are TRBV29-1 and TRBJ1-1; maybe TRBD1 (5 bases). V was pared by 7 bases and J by 2 bases, with 17 bases between. CDR1 is SQVTM and CDR2 is ANQGSEA in the germline V gene. The CDR3 runs to 14 residues. The DNA of the CDR3 is TGCAGCGCAAAGGTTGGGGCCTCCAACACTGAAGCTTTCTTT. This translates into CSAKVGASNTEAFF.

V is TRBV11-3 and J is TRBJ2-2; D possibly uses TRBD1 or TRBD2 (5 bases each). The CDR3 contains 15 residues. V shed 1 base and J shed 6 bases, with 12 bases lying between them. Germline V lookup: CDR1 SGHNT, CDR2 YENEEA. The CDR3 DNA reads TGTGCCAGCAGCTTAGGGGGGAGAGGGGCCGGGGAGCTGTTTTTT. This gives the protein CASSLGGRGAGELFF.

V usage is TRBV10-3 and J usage is TRBJ2-2; TRBD2 agrees at 7 bases. The CDR3 totals 17 residues. The ends lost 3 bases at V and 0 bases at J; junction bases unmatched: 7. Germline CDR1 reads ENHRY; CDR2 reads SYGVKD. CDR3 region: CAISETAREANTGELFF. CDR3 DNA: TGTGCCATCAGTGAAACAGCCCGGGAGGCGAACACCGGGGAGCTGTTTTTT.

This clone is a singleton in its sample. The chain links TRBV18 to TRBJ2-7; 7 nucleotides agree with TRBD2. CDR3 length: 14 amino acids. CDR1 KGHSH and CDR2 LQKENI come from the germline V gene. V lost 0 bases, J lost 6 bases, and 5 bases stayed unmatched. CDR3 loop: CASSPPGLPSEQYF. CDR3 bases: TGTGCCAGCTCACCACCGGGACTACCTTCCGAGCAGTACTTC.

The J gene is TRBJ2-3, the V gene TRBV10-3, with 10 bases identical to TRBD2. J lost 4 bases, V lost 0 bases, and 1 base had no gene match. This CDR3 is 15 amino acids long. CDR1 is ENHRY, CDR2 SYGVKD, per germline. As DNA, the CDR3 is TGTGCCATCAGTGAGTCAGCGGGAGGGCCAGATACGCAGTATTTT. It specifies CAISESAGGPDTQYF.